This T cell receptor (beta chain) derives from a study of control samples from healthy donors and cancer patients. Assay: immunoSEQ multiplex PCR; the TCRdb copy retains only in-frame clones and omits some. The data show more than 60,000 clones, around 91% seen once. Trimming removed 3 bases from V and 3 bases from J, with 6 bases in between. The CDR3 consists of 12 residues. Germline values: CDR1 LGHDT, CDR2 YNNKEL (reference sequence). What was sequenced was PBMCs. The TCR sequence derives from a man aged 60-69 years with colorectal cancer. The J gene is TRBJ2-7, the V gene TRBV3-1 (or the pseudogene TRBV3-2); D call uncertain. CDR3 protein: CASSQLHYEQYF. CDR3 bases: TGTGCCAGCAGCCAGTTGCACTACGAGCAGTACTTC.